This is a list of T cell receptor beta chains from one sample in a study of CD4+ T cells in melanoma. Produced via immunoSEQ multiplex PCR; TCRdb's table is partial and in-frame only. The sample has 140,000 or so clones, about 93% seen once; the top ten hold less than 2%. The receptors were sampled from a human donor with melanoma. CDR3s include the opening cysteine and the closing phenylalanine or tryptophan. D genes are given only for firm matches. Size is stated for part of the rows, as once, few or many counts, or as a class when the clone is expanded.

j_gene: TRBJ2-5; v_gene: TRBV29-1; abundance: .; d_gene: .; CDR3aa: CSVDSGTRETQYF; CDR3nt: TGCAGCGTTGACTCCGGGACAAGAGAGACCCAGTACTTC
j_gene: TRBJ2-3; v_gene: TRBV2; abundance: .; d_gene: .; CDR3aa: CASSWPAVGADTQYF; CDR3nt: TGTGCCAGCAGTTGGCCAGCGGTCGGTGCAGATACGCAGTATTTT
j_gene: TRBJ1-1; v_gene: TRBV27; abundance: .; d_gene: TRBD1; CDR3aa: CASRYPTGEAFF; CDR3nt: TGTGCCAGCCGATACCCGACAGGGGAGGCTTTCTTT
j_gene: TRBJ1-2; v_gene: TRBV6-1; abundance: .; d_gene: .; CDR3aa: CASSEATSGVSRYGYTF; CDR3nt: TGTGCCAGCAGTGAAGCCACGTCGGGAGTTTCCCGCTATGGCTACACCTTC
j_gene: TRBJ2-1; v_gene: TRBV6-6; abundance: .; d_gene: .; CDR3aa: CASSYSSRRNNEQFF; CDR3nt: TGTGCCAGCAGTTACTCGAGCAGGAGAAACAATGAGCAGTTCTTC
j_gene: TRBJ1-2; v_gene: TRBV10-1; abundance: .; d_gene: .; CDR3aa: CASSEMPGGGYTF; CDR3nt: TGCGCCAGCAGTGAAATGCCCGGCGGTGGCTACACCTTC
j_gene: TRBJ2-7; v_gene: TRBV5-1; abundance: .; d_gene: .; CDR3aa: CASSIRRDSYEQYF; CDR3nt: TGCGCCAGCAGCATAAGACGTGATTCCTACGAGCAGTACTTC
j_gene: TRBJ1-1; v_gene: TRBV7-8; abundance: once; d_gene: .; CDR3aa: CASSLGEGGMAEAFF; CDR3nt: TGTGCCAGCAGCTTAGGTGAGGGGGGGATGGCTGAAGCTTTCTTT
j_gene: TRBJ2-3; v_gene: TRBV7-3; abundance: .; d_gene: .; CDR3aa: CASSLVGITDTQYF; CDR3nt: TGTGCCAGCAGCTTAGTGGGGATCACAGATACGCAGTATTTT
j_gene: TRBJ2-7; v_gene: TRBV14; abundance: .; d_gene: TRBD2; CDR3aa: CASSSDRDYSYEQYF; CDR3nt: TGTGCCAGCAGCTCAGACCGGGACTACTCCTACGAGCAGTACTTC
j_gene: TRBJ1-6; v_gene: TRBV2; abundance: .; d_gene: TRBD1; CDR3aa: CASTPQGNNSPLHF; CDR3nt: TGTGCCAGCACGCCACAGGGGAATAATTCACCCCTCCACTTT